This T cell receptor beta chain was sequenced for a study of blood T cell repertoires in COVID-19. Study-wide background: In each case, the material was cDNA or gDNA derived from T cells, B-cell-depleted T cells, or PBMCs.

V trimming: 1 base; J trimming: 11 bases; junction bases outside the gene matches: 6. Germline V gene lookup returns CDR1 LGHNA and CDR2 YSLEER. The CDR3 spans 13 residues. The repertoire was sequenced with immunoSEQ multiplex PCR; TCRdb's copy has only in-frame clones and lacks some. The table includes 350,000 to 500,000 clones, about 88% detected once. The rearrangement links TRBV4-3 to TRBJ2-3; TRBD2 matches at 7 bases. This TCR was sampled from a woman between 18 and 29 years old who had been exposed to COVID-19. The source material was PBMCs or T cells enriched from blood (not recorded which). The CDR3: CASSQASTGGQYF. For the CDR3, the DNA is TGCGCCAGCAGCCAAGCCAGCACGGGGGGGCAGTATTTT.